Presented here are 15 T cell receptor beta chains from one specimen sequenced in a study of blood T cell repertoires in COVID-19 (dated by TCRdb to 2018 to 2021). Libraries were made using the immunoSEQ multiplex PCR assay. Imported from immuneACCESS, the table was reduced by TCRdb to in-frame sequences with V and J called. These copies leave out some clones; in studies compared against another copy, an unresolved V gene accounts for under half, and the cause of the remainder is not known. In all, the sample holds roughly 180,000 clones, and about 85% of those were seen once. The ten biggest clones cover 5% to 6% of the sample. Material for sequencing was peripheral blood. These TCRs come from a woman aged 50 to 60 with COVID-19, enrolled during active disease.

This chain connects TRBV11-3 to TRBJ2-5; D is unresolved. V was cut by 6 bases and J by 2 bases, with 10 bases left in between. This CDR3 has 13 amino acids. Per germline, CDR1 SGHNT and CDR2 YENEEA. This CDR3 reads CASRVTPQETQYF. Here the CDR3 DNA reads TGTGCCAGCAGAGTAACACCTCAAGAGACCCAGTACTTC.

The chain joins TRBV4-1 to TRBJ1-2, with D perhaps TRBD1 (5 bases). CDR1 is MGHRA and CDR2 is YSYEKL in the germline V gene. CDR3 size: 18 residues. V lost 3 bases, J lost 4 bases, and 24 bases lay in between. The CDR3 DNA follows: TGCGCCAGCAGCCAGTGGGATGACAGTTCCTTTCGCCGCTATGGCTACACCTTC. It is translated as CASSQWDDSSFRRYGYTF.

The genes are TRBV6-5 and TRBJ2-7; possible D gene TRBD2, 6 bases. Germline V lookup: CDR1 MNHEY, CDR2 SVGAGI. The CDR3 sequence is 15 residues long. V lost 7 bases to trimming and J lost 3 bases, with 19 bases between them. The DNA of the CDR3 is TGTGCCAGCATACCCCGCGGAGGGGCCTTCTACGAGCAGTACTTC. Translated, it gives CASIPRGGAFYEQYF.

The chain has TRBV7-2 and TRBJ2-7, with D possibly being TRBD2 (6 bases). CDR1 and CDR2 from the germline V gene are SGHTA and FQGNSA. V was cut by 2 bases and J by 3 bases, with 14 bases left in between. The CDR3 has 15 residues. CDR3 nucleotides: TGTGCCAGCAGCTTAAATTTTGGGGGGAACTACGAGCAGTACTTC. Encoded protein: CASSLNFGGNYEQYF.

The rearrangement uses TRBV6-4 and TRBJ1-4; D is perhaps TRBD1 (5 bases). The CDR3 spans 17 residues. The ends were cut back, 2 bases at V and 4 bases at J, with 17 bases in the middle. The germline V gene encodes CDR1 MRHNA and CDR2 SNTAGT. The CDR3 nucleotides read TGTGCCAGCAGTGACCCGGGTGGGGCCAGCAATAATGAAAAACTGTTTTTT. Encoded protein: CASSDPGGASNNEKLFF.

This rearrangement joins TRBV19 to TRBJ1-2; no definite D call. V lost 0 bases and J lost 8, with 13 bases in between. The germline gives CDR1 LNHDA, CDR2 SQIVND (reference sequence). The CDR3 length is 14 residues. The CDR3 bases are TGTGCCAGTAGTATAGACGGATCCGGCGGGGGCTACACCTTC. Protein sequence: CASSIDGSGGGYTF.

This clone appeared a few times. The chain is built from TRBV6-5 and TRBJ1-2; D gene uncertain. CDR3 length: 14 amino acids. The V gene's germline CDR1 is MNHEY and CDR2 SVGAGI. The V end was cut by 0 bases, the J end by 3 bases, with 8 bases between. CDR3 sequence (DNA): TGTGCCAGCAGTTACTCCGGGAACTACTATGGCTACACCTTC. Its protein product is CASSYSGNYYGYTF.

The chain recombines TRBV6-5 with TRBJ1-2, with a tentative D call TRBD1 (6 bases). Germline-derived CDR1 and CDR2 are MNHEY and SVGAGI. V was trimmed by 5 bases and J by 6 bases, leaving 13 bases between them. The CDR3 loop spans 13 amino acids. CDR3 protein: CASSTQGKDGYTF. DNA for the CDR3: TGTGCCAGCAGTACGCAGGGGAAGGATGGCTACACCTTC.

The chain joins TRBV5-4 to TRBJ1-1; 8 bases fit TRBD1. The germline gives CDR1 SGHNT, CDR2 YYREEE (reference sequence). The V segment lost 4 bases and the J segment 5 bases; nucleotides outside the gene matches: 10. This CDR3 region has 15 residues. For the CDR3, the DNA is TGTGCCAGCAGCCCATCGGACAGGGCCCTAACTGAAGCTTTCTTT. Amino acid sequence: CASSPSDRALTEAFF.

The chain joins TRBV19 to TRBJ2-1; no reliable D call. The V and J ends lost 2 bases and 1 base respectively, with 12 bases between them. CDR1 LNHDA and CDR2 SQIVND come from the germline V gene (reference sequence). There are 16 residues in the CDR3. CDR3 DNA: TGTGCCAGTAGTATATCCCACAGCCGATCCTACAATGAGCAGTTCTTC. Translated: CASSISHSRSYNEQFF.

The V gene is TRBV6-5, the J gene TRBJ2-7, with 7 bases lining up with TRBD1. This CDR3 contains 14 residues. Germline trimming cut 5 bases from V and 3 bases from J; bases unmatched to any gene: 7. The V gene's germline CDR1 is MNHEY and CDR2 SVGAGI. As DNA, the CDR3 is TGTGCCAGCAGTCCCCTAGCAGGGGGCTACGAGCAGTACTTC. It is translated as CASSPLAGGYEQYF.

The V gene is TRBV28, the J gene TRBJ1-6; the D is unclear. The CDR3 length is 14 residues. V was cut by 4 bases and J by 7 bases, with 11 bases left in between. Germline assignment: CDR1 MDHEN and CDR2 SYDVKM. The CDR3 DNA is TGTGCCAGCAGTTCCCCGGCGGGGAATTCACCCCTCCACTTT. Translated, it gives CASSSPAGNSPLHF. The full variable domain, in which reference TRBV28 and TRBJ1-6 provide the parts outside the CDR3, is DVKVTQSSRYLVKRTGEKVFLECVQDMDHENMFWYRQDPGLGLRLIYFSYDVKMKEKGDIPEGYSVSREKKERFSLILESASTNQTSMYLCASSSPAGNSPLHFGNGTRLTVT.

The CDR3 protein is CASSPPTGGNTIYF. The CDR3 nucleotides read TGTGCCAGCTCCCCTCCTACAGGCGGAAACACCATATATTTT. This chain links TRBV18 with TRBJ1-3; D perhaps matches TRBD1 (5 bases). CDR1 is KGHSH and CDR2 is LQKENI in the germline V gene. This CDR3 contains 14 residues. V was clipped by 6 bases and J by 4 bases, with 13 bases between them.

The rearrangement joins TRBV30 to TRBJ1-4; TRBD1 matches 7 bases. This CDR3 contains 13 residues. Germline V gene lookup returns CDR1 GTSNPN and CDR2 SVGIG (reference sequence). J lost 0 bases, V lost 5 bases, and 0 bases had no gene match. CDR3 sequence reads: CAWDRATNEKLFF. For the CDR3, the DNA is TGTGCCTGGGACAGGGCAACTAATGAAAAACTGTTTTTT.

The chain uses TRBV12-3 or TRBV12-4 and TRBJ1-1; D gene unclear. The V end lost 8 bases, the J end lost 4 bases, and 8 bases lay between the germline ends. The CDR3 runs to 11 residues. The CDR3 region is CASEPITEAFF. The CDR3 bases are TGTGCCAGCGAGCCTATCACTGAAGCTTTCTTT.